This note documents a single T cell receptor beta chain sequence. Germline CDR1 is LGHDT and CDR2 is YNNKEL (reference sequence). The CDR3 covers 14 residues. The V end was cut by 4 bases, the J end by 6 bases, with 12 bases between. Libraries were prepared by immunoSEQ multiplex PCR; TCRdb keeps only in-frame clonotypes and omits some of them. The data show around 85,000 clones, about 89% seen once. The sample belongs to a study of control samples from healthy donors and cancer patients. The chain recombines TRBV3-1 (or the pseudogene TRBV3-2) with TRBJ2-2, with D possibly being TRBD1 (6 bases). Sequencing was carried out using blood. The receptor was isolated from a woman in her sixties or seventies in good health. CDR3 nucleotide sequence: TGTGCCAGCAGCCTCGGTAGGGGGTCCGGGGAGCTGTTTTTT. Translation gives CASSLGRGSGELFF.